The sequence of this TCR beta chain was determined in a study of shared clonotypes between healthy human individuals. The germline V gene has CDR1 SGDLS and CDR2 YYNGEE. CDR3 length: 14 amino acids. Trimming cost V 2 bases and J 1 base, with 8 bases left between them. Clones were read by immunoSEQ multiplex PCR, and TCRdb kept only the in-frame ones, dropping some. This sample has roughly 640,000 clones, with almost 97% found just once. This clone was seen just once. The chain recombines TRBV9 with TRBJ2-3, with D hard to call. Sequencing was performed on naive CD4+ T cells sorted from blood. Subset specified: CD45RA+ positively selected. The clonotype originates from a woman aged 25 to 39 in good health. CDR3 sequence (DNA): TGTGCCAGCAGCGTTCGGAGAGGCACAGATACGCAGTATTTT. This translates into CASSVRRGTDTQYF.